These T cell receptor delta chains were read from a single sample in a study of Vδ1+ human thymocytes. TCRdb processed the multiplex PCR reads again with the CATT caller. The sample lists roughly 76,000 delta-chain clones; about 38% were seen once. Sequenced sample: Vdelta1+ gamma-delta thymocytes from the thymus. Receptor source: a boy less than two years old who had congenital heart surgery. The CDR3 runs from the conserved cysteine through the conserved F or W. A D gene is named only where the DNA matches it firmly. Size is stated for part of the rows, as once, few or many counts, or as a class when the clone is expanded.

d_call	clone_size	j_call	v_call	cdr3_nt	cdr3_aa
NA	few	TRDJ1	TRDV1	TGTGCTCTTGGGGAACCCTCATACACCGATAAACTCATCTTT	CALGEPSYTDKLIF
TRDD3	NA	TRDJ1	TRDV1	TGTGCTCTTGGGGAAATTGTGAGACTGGGGGACAACACCGATAAACTCATCTTT	CALGEIVRLGDNTDKLIF
TRDD3	many	TRDJ1	TRDV2	TGTGCCTGTGCAGGGGAACTGGGGGACATCTGGTTGACCGATAAACTCATCTTT	CACAGELGDIWLTDKLIF
NA	NA	TRDJ1	TRDV1	TGTGCTCTTGGGGACTCCGCTTTTACTTGCACCGATAAACTCATCTTT	CALGDSAFTCTDKLIF
TRDD3	few	TRDJ1	TRDV1	TGTGCTCTTGGGGAACTGTTCTCATACTGGGGAAAGGCCCCCGATAAACTCATCTTT	CALGELFSYWGKAPDKLIF
TRDD3	NA	TRDJ1	TRDV1	TGTGCTCTTGGGGAACGCGGGCTCACCACTCTCTACTGGGGGATACTAAAGTACACCGATAAACTCATCTTT	CALGERGLTTLYWGILKYTDKLIF
NA	NA	TRDJ1	TRDV1	TGTGCTCTTGGGACACTCCAGGTCGGGCCGGTCGATAAACTCATCTTT	CALGTLQVGPVDKLIF
TRDD3	few	TRDJ1	TRDV1	TGTGCTCTCGCCCTACGGACTGGGGGATTCACCGATAAACTCATCTTT	CALALRTGGFTDKLIF
NA	few	TRDJ1	TRDV1	TGTGCTCTTGGGGAAGACCTAGGGGATAAACTCATCTTT	CALGEDLGDKLIF
NA	few	TRDJ1	TRDV1	TGTGCTCTTGGGGATAGGGGGACATCCACCGATAAACTCATCTTT	CALGDRGTSTDKLIF
TRDD3	few	TRDJ1	TRDV1	TGTGCTCTTGATAATCGCCTCCACCGGATTACTGGGGGACCAAACACCGATAAACTCATCTTT	CALDNRLHRITGGPNTDKLIF
TRDD3	NA	TRDJ1	TRDV1	TGTGCTCTTGGGCCCCCTAACGGCCCAGTGACCGTACTGGGGGATCCATATTACACCGATAAACTCATCTTT	CALGPPNGPVTVLGDPYYTDKLIF
TRDD3	NA	TRDJ1	TRDV1	TGTGCTCTTGGGGCCCGGGCTTCTCGTACTGGGGACCAGGGGGTATACACCGATAAACTCATCTTT	CALGARASRTGDQGVYTDKLIF
TRDD3	NA	TRDJ1	TRDV1	TGTGCTCTTGGGGAACTGGTAGGACTGGGGGATACGTCGGTTGATAAACTCATCTTT	CALGELVGLGDTSVDKLIF